The clone carrying this T cell receptor beta chain was counted many times. The antigen is not known. From 350 to 500 ng of RNA, a library with molecular barcoded alpha/delta and beta/gamma adaptors was made. TCRdb itself ran the reads through MiXCR, one entry per CDR3 protein. The top ten clones hold 65% to 75% of a sample with 20,000 to 25,000 distinct CDR3 sequences, around 13% of them seen once. The germline V gene encodes CDR1 KGHDR and CDR2 SFDVKD. This CDR3 is built from 15 residues. Trimming cost V 2 bases and J 5 bases; bases outside gene matches: 5. The source of the sample is a study of read filtering for tumor transcriptome and immune sequencing. At the level of the study: The cohort had some 17 men and approximately 13 women aged roughly 45 to 90, mean roughly 65 years. Transcriptome libraries were built from DNase-treated RNA.

Study results and caveats: In IR-seq, single-read clonotypes were roughly 82% of clonotypes but 3% to 3.5% of reads.

The receptor comes from a donor aged 40 or older with multiple myeloma. The sample was a population of CD138-negative cells sorted from bone marrow. The chain has TRBV24-1 and TRBJ2-1, with 7 positions matching TRBD1. The CDR3 coding sequence is TGTGCCACCAGTGATTCTCGGACAGGTGACAATGAGCAGTTCTTC. It translates to CATSDSRTGDNEQFF.